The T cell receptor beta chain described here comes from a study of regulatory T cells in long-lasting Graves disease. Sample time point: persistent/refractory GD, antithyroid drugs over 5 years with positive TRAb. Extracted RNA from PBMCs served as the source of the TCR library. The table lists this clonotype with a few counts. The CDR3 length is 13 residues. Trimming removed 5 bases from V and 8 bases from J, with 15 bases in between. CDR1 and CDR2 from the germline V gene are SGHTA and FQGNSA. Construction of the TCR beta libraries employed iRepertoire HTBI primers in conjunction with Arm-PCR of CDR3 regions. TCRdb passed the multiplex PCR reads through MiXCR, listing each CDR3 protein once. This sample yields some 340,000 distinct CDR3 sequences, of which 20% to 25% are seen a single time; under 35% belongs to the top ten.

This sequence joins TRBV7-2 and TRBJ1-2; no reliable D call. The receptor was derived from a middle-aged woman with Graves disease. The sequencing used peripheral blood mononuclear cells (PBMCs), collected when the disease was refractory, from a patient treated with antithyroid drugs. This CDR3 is CASSPEGSRGYTF. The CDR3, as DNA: TGTGCCAGCAGCCCAGAAGGGTCTCGGGGCTACACCTTC.